This T cell receptor (beta chain) was obtained from a study of T cell responses to AZD1222 COVID-19 vaccine. The method was immunoSEQ multiplex PCR; TCRdb's version includes in-frame clones alone and lacks a portion of them. The sample has 150,000 to 200,000 clones; 87% are singletons. Sequences were derived from peripheral blood, sampled on day 0 of MenACWY control vaccination. This sequence originates from an adult in good health.

CDR3 DNA: TGTGCCAGTCGAGGGAGCGACAGGGGGAACGGGGAGCTGTTTTTT. It encodes CASRGSDRGNGELFF. The rearrangement joins TRBV2 to TRBJ2-2; 9 bases are a match to TRBD1. The CDR3 spans 15 residues. V dropped 9 bases and J dropped 7; count of bases not matched to a gene: 12. The V gene's germline CDR1 is SNHLY and CDR2 FYNNEI. The whole variable domain, remainder taken from reference TRBV2 and TRBJ2-2, is EPEVTQTPSHQVTQMGQEVILRCVPISNHLYFYWYRQILGQKVEFLVSFYNNEISEKSEIFDDQFSVERPDGSNFTLKIRSTKLEDSAMYFCASRGSDRGNGELFFGEGSRLTVL.